The next 18 T cell receptor beta chains were all read from a single sample in a study of T cell repertoires in cytomegalovirus infection. TCRdb used MiXCR to reprocess the reads, holding one entry per CDR3 protein. Of approximately 160,000 distinct CDR3 sequences in the sample, roughly 18% were seen once. What was sequenced was CD8+ T cells from PBMCs. The receptors come from a human donor in good health (CMV status not recorded). Some clones in this sample may be carry-over from other donors' samples.

The V call is TRBV20-1, the J call TRBJ1-1, with 7 bases lining up with TRBD1. The CDR3 contains 16 residues. CDR1 is DFQATT, CDR2 SNEGSKA, per germline (reference sequence). Losses at the gene ends were 0 bases for V and 6 bases for J; bases not matched to a gene: 13. CDR3 region: CSARDLAQGDRAEAFF. The DNA for the CDR3 is TGCAGTGCTAGAGATCTAGCCCAGGGGGATCGGGCTGAAGCTTTCTTT.

The chain is built from TRBV29-1 and TRBJ2-5, with 11 nucleotides matching TRBD1. Per germline, CDR1 SQVTM and CDR2 ANQGSEA. V trimming: 5 bases; J trimming: 5 bases; junction bases outside the gene matches: 4. The CDR3 runs 13 residues. In DNA form, the CDR3 reads TGCAGCGTTTCTGGACAGGGGGCGGAGACCCAGTACTTC. This gives the protein CSVSGQGAETQYF.

The V call is TRBV7-2, the J call TRBJ2-7; a possible D gene is TRBD2 (6 bases). V gave up 2 bases and J gave up 5 bases, with 19 bases separating them. Germline V lookup: CDR1 SGHTA, CDR2 FQGNSA. This CDR3 has 16 amino acids. For the CDR3, the DNA is TGTGCCAGCAGCTTAAATGCACTCCGCGGGATAAACGAGCAGTACTTC. It specifies CASSLNALRGINEQYF.

The chain is built from TRBV12-3 or TRBV12-4 and TRBJ2-7; D not certain. V was cut by 0 bases and J by 2 bases, with 14 bases left in between. The CDR3 runs to 16 residues. The CDR3 bases are TGTGCCAGCAGTTTAGCGCTTAGTAACAGCCCCTACGAGCAGTACTTC. It translates to CASSLALSNSPYEQYF.

This clonotype was detected a few times. This chain connects TRBV19 to TRBJ2-1; 12 nucleotides match TRBD2. The junction had 5 bases not matched to a gene; V was cut back by 6 bases and J by 8 bases. CDR3 size: 14 residues. The germline V gene has CDR1 LNHDA and CDR2 SQIVND (reference sequence). CDR3 in DNA: TGTGCCAGTAGCCCTAGCGGGAGGGGCGATGAGCAGTTCTTC. Amino acid sequence: CASSPSGRGDEQFF.

The chain links TRBV6-4 to TRBJ2-1, with 8 bases lining up with TRBD2. The CDR3 has 14 amino acids. The V and J ends lost 3 bases and 6 bases, in that order; junction bases with no gene match: 4. Germline V lookup: CDR1 MRHNA, CDR2 SNTAGT. CDR3: CASSEQRETNEQFF. The CDR3 DNA follows: TGTGCCAGCAGTGAGCAGCGGGAGACCAATGAGCAGTTCTTC.

This clonotype was seen only a few times. This chain links TRBV10-3 with TRBJ2-7; D might be TRBD1 (5 bases). This CDR3 spans 16 amino acids. Per the germline V gene, CDR1 is ENHRY and CDR2 is SYGVKD. V lost 2 bases to trimming and J lost 2 bases, with 16 bases between them. The CDR3 region has the DNA TGTGCCATCAGTGAGCCCCTCGGCCGGACAACCTACGAGCAGTACTTC. This translates into CAISEPLGRTTYEQYF.

The chain couples TRBV6-2 or TRBV6-3 to TRBJ2-2, with 7 bases matching TRBD1. This CDR3 region has 14 residues. With 10 bases clipped from V and 2 bases from J, the junction kept 7 bases outside the gene matches. Germline CDR1 reads MNHEY; CDR2 reads SVGEGT. The CDR3 loop reads CATERDSNTGELFF. The DNA for the CDR3 is TGTGCCACAGAACGGGACAGTAACACCGGGGAGCTGTTTTTT.

This CDR3 is CASRPDRGGTGELFF. CDR3 in DNA: TGTGCCAGCAGACCAGACAGGGGAGGCACCGGGGAGCTGTTTTTT. This rearrangement joins TRBV7-9 to TRBJ2-2; TRBD1 matches 8 bases. This CDR3 contains 15 residues. CDR1 and CDR2 from the germline V gene are SEHNR and FQNEAQ (reference sequence). Unmatched junction bases numbered 7, after V lost 6 bases and J lost 4 bases.

This clonotype turned up a few times. The rearrangement links TRBV7-9 to TRBJ2-1; D might be TRBD1 (5 bases). Trimming stripped 1 base from V and 10 bases from J, with 11 bases between. Germline loops: CDR1 SEHNR, CDR2 FQNEAQ (reference sequence). The CDR3 has 13 residues. CDR3 amino acids: CASSLETAGEQFF. DNA for the CDR3: TGTGCCAGCAGCTTAGAGACAGCCGGCGAGCAGTTCTTC.

This clonotype was seen at least ten times. This chain joins TRBV7-2 and TRBJ1-3; D is undetermined. V dropped 4 bases and J dropped 3 bases, with 16 bases sitting between them. This CDR3 is built from 16 residues. From germline, CDR1 is SGHTA and CDR2 FQGNSA. In nucleotides, the CDR3 is TGTGCCAGCAGCTCCGCTATTCACAAGGGTGGAAACACCATATATTTT. Its protein is CASSSAIHKGGNTIYF.

The chain couples TRBV28 to TRBJ1-5; D may be TRBD1 (5 bases). V was clipped by 6 bases and J by 5 bases, with 14 bases between them. This CDR3 has 14 amino acids. CDR1 and CDR2 from the germline V gene are MDHEN and SYDVKM. The CDR3 is CASRLGQGYQPQHF. DNA for the CDR3: TGTGCCAGCAGACTCGGGCAGGGATATCAGCCCCAGCATTTT. Full variable domain (outside the CDR3, taken from reference TRBV28 and TRBJ1-5): DVKVTQSSRYLVKRTGEKVFLECVQDMDHENMFWYRQDPGLGLRLIYFSYDVKMKEKGDIPEGYSVSREKKERFSLILESASTNQTSMYLCASRLGQGYQPQHFGDGTRLSIL.

CDR3 nucleotides: TGTGCCAGCAGTTTCCGAGGACAGGGGGCAGAGACCCAGTACTTC. Translating it yields CASSFRGQGAETQYF. This sequence joins TRBV12-3 or TRBV12-4 and TRBJ2-5, with 11 bases matching TRBD1. The CDR3 covers 15 residues. The trim removed 3 bases at V and 4 bases at J, leaving 4 bases unmatched.

The chain couples TRBV19 to TRBJ2-1, with unresolved D. The length of the CDR3 is 12 residues. Germline V gene data show CDR1 as LNHDA and CDR2 as SQIVND (reference sequence). The V and J ends lost 1 base and 10 bases respectively, with 8 bases between them. CDR3 DNA sequence: TGTGCCAGTAGTATAGCCGGCAGGGAGCAGTTCTTC. Its protein is CASSIAGREQFF.

This clonotype was found a few times. This chain connects TRBV28 to TRBJ2-5; a weak D match, TRBD2 (6 bases). The V end lost 10 bases, the J end lost 3 bases, and 18 bases lay between the germline ends. CDR1 is MDHEN and CDR2 is SYDVKM in the germline V gene. The CDR3 totals 14 residues. CDR3: CATFMWGGEETQYF. The CDR3 bases are TGTGCCACCTTCATGTGGGGAGGAGAAGAGACCCAGTACTTC. Filled out from reference TRBV28 and TRBJ2-5, the complete variable domain reads DVKVTQSSRYLVKRTGEKVFLECVQDMDHENMFWYRQDPGLGLRLIYFSYDVKMKEKGDIPEGYSVSREKKERFSLILESASTNQTSMYLCATFMWGGEETQYFGPGTRLLVL.

A remark on this clonotype: Just one base apart from a much larger clone, this may be a read error. The chain couples TRBV7-9 to TRBJ2-7, with 7 bases matching TRBD1. The CDR3 runs 16 residues. Germline assignment: CDR1 SEHNR and CDR2 FQNEAQ (reference sequence). CDR3 in amino acids: CASGLVGSGQENEQYF. The CDR3 DNA is TGTGCCAGCGGCTTAGTTGGTTCAGGACAGGAAAACGAGCAGTACTTC.

The gene calls are TRBV28 and TRBJ2-7, with 9 positions matching TRBD1. The germline V gene has CDR1 MDHEN and CDR2 SYDVKM. The CDR3 loop spans 14 amino acids. The ends lost 7 bases at V and 5 bases at J; junction bases unmatched: 9. The CDR3 DNA is TGTGCCAGCACATGGACAGGGGTGCGGAACGAGCAGTACTTC. It translates to CASTWTGVRNEQYF.

This clonotype has a handful of counts. V is TRBV20-1 and J is TRBJ1-5, with a weak D call TRBD1 (6 bases). Germline V gene data show CDR1 as DFQATT and CDR2 as SNEGSKA (reference sequence). Trimming removed 1 base at V and 2 bases at J, with 12 bases between. The CDR3 spans 15 residues. For the CDR3, the DNA is TGCAGTGCTAGAGTTGTGGGGGCCGGCAATCAGCCCCAGCATTTT. It encodes CSARVVGAGNQPQHF.